This entry lists 25 T cell receptor beta chains sequenced from one sample in a study of glioma-infiltrating T cells after dendritic cell vaccination. Measured with immunoSEQ multiplex PCR; TCRdb has only the in-frame clones, and not every one. The sample lists under 35,000 clones; 90% to 95% were seen once. The input for sequencing was blood, taken before dendritic cell vaccination. The receptors here all came from a human donor with glioblastoma.

V is TRBV19 and J is TRBJ2-2; 8 bases agree with TRBD1. V was pared by 6 bases and J by 6 bases, with 12 bases of the junction left unmatched. Germline V gene sequence: CDR1 LNHDA, CDR2 SQIVND (reference sequence). The CDR3 covers 16 residues. CDR3 nucleotides: TGTGCCAGTAGAAATCCACAGGGGGAAGGGGCCGGGGAGCTGTTTTTT. It yields the protein CASRNPQGEGAGELFF.

CDR3 nucleotide sequence: TGCGCCAGCAGCTTGGCGCCTGGCGGGCAACAAGAGACCCAGTACTTC. This sequence encodes CASSLAPGGQQETQYF. The chain recombines TRBV5-1 with TRBJ2-5; TRBD2 is a possible D gene (5 bases). The CDR3 spans 16 residues. The ends were cut back, 0 bases at V and 2 bases at J, with 14 bases in the middle. Per the germline V gene, CDR1 is SGHRS and CDR2 is YFSETQ.

J is TRBJ2-5 and V is TRBV27, with D perhaps matching TRBD2 (5 bases). The V gene lost 3 bases and the J gene lost 3 bases, with 8 bases spanning the gap. The CDR3 spans 13 residues. The germline V gene encodes CDR1 MNHEY and CDR2 SMNVEV (reference sequence). The CDR3 loop is CASSFLAEETQYF. CDR3 DNA: TGTGCCAGCAGTTTCCTAGCCGAAGAGACCCAGTACTTC.

This chain links TRBV11-1 with TRBJ2-3; D is perhaps TRBD2 (5 bases). The CDR3 totals 15 residues. Per germline, CDR1 SGHAT and CDR2 FQDESV (reference sequence). Trimming left V 1 base short and J 0 bases short, with 8 bases between. The CDR3 region is CASSLEGRSTDTQYF. The CDR3 bases are TGTGCCAGCAGCTTAGAAGGGAGAAGCACAGATACGCAGTATTTT. Full variable domain (outside the CDR3, taken from reference TRBV11-1 and TRBJ2-3): EAEVAQSPRYKITEKSQAVAFWCDPISGHATLYWYRQILGQGPELLVQFQDESVVDDSQLPKDRFSAERLKGVDSTLKIQPAELGDSAMYLCASSLEGRSTDTQYFGPGTRLTVL.

This chain uses TRBV4-1 with TRBJ1-5; 9 positions agree with TRBD1. Germline V gene data show CDR1 as MGHRA and CDR2 as YSYEKL. With V trimmed by 4 bases and J by 5 bases, 6 bases remained unmatched. This CDR3 has 15 amino acids. CDR3 in DNA: TGCGCCAGCAGCCTTCCGGGACAGGGACATCAGCCCCAGCATTTT. The encoded protein is CASSLPGQGHQPQHF.

The chain employs TRBV19 and TRBJ2-7; 9 nucleotides line up with TRBD1. Losses at the gene ends were 4 bases for V and 5 bases for J; bases not matched to a gene: 3. CDR1 is LNHDA, CDR2 SQIVND, per germline (reference sequence). This CDR3 comprises 13 residues. CDR3 sequence reads: CASSRTGVNEQYF. For the CDR3, the DNA is TGTGCCAGTAGTAGGACAGGGGTTAACGAGCAGTACTTC.

The genes are TRBV10-2 and TRBJ2-5, with TRBD2 matching 13 bases. CDR3 length equals 16 residues. Trimming cost V 6 bases and J 2 bases; bases outside gene matches: 6. Germline V gives CDR1 WSHSY, CDR2 SAAADI. Here the CDR3 reads CASRLGTSGEQETQYF. The CDR3 coding sequence is TGCGCCAGCAGGCTCGGGACTAGCGGGGAACAAGAGACCCAGTACTTC.

A few counts support this clone. The rearrangement joins TRBV5-6 to TRBJ2-3, with TRBD1 matching over 9 bases. Germline-derived CDR1 and CDR2 are SGHDT and YYEEEE. J lost 1 base, V lost 2 bases, and 5 bases had no gene match. This CDR3 has 16 amino acids. CDR3 loop: CASSLGTGIRTDTQYF. The DNA for the CDR3 is TGTGCCAGCAGCTTAGGGACAGGGATTCGCACAGATACGCAGTATTTT.

The V call is TRBV7-9, the J call TRBJ1-1, with D tentatively TRBD1 (6 bases). CDR1 and CDR2 from the germline V gene are SEHNR and FQNEAQ (reference sequence). Trimming took 6 bases from V and 5 from J, leaving 19 bases between them. The CDR3 is 15 amino acids. The CDR3 DNA reads as TGTGCCAGCAGATCGACAGGAGTGGGTAGAACTGAAGCTTTCTTT. Residues: CASRSTGVGRTEAFF.

V usage is TRBV6-6 and J usage is TRBJ2-7, with D perhaps matching TRBD2 (5 bases). The germline V gene encodes CDR1 MNHNY and CDR2 SVGAGI (reference sequence). V was pared by 0 bases and J by 4 bases, with 13 bases between. The CDR3 has 15 amino acids. The CDR3 DNA sequence: TGTGCCAGCAGTTACTCGGACTTCGCCGAGTACGAGCAGTACTTC. Translated: CASSYSDFAEYEQYF.

This clone showed up just a few times. The chain recombines TRBV29-1 with TRBJ1-2, with D unresolved. The V and J ends lost 0 bases and 8 bases respectively, with 13 bases between them. CDR1 SQVTM and CDR2 ANQGSEA come from the germline V gene. The length of the CDR3 is 13 residues. The CDR3 reads CSVEDLRVGGYTF. The CDR3 nucleotides read TGCAGCGTTGAAGATTTGAGGGTTGGCGGCTACACCTTC.

This sequence joins TRBV28 and TRBJ1-2, with D tentatively TRBD1 (5 bases). The germline V gene has CDR1 MDHEN and CDR2 SYDVKM. Trimming shortened V by 4 bases and J by 4 bases, and 16 bases separated the two germline ends. CDR3 length: 15 amino acids. CDR3 sequence reads: CASSSLRGGSYGYTF. Written as DNA, the CDR3 is TGTGCCAGCAGTTCCCTCCGGGGGGGGTCCTATGGCTACACCTTC.

The chain joins TRBV21-1 to TRBJ2-7; the D call in the table, TRBD1, was not verified against the DNA. TRBV21-1 is designated a pseudogene. CDR3 size: 14 residues. CDR3: CASGIVGPIYEQYF. In DNA form, the CDR3 reads TGTGCCAGTGGAATAGTGGGGCCTATCTACGAGCAGTACTTC.

The rearrangement joins TRBV11-3 to TRBJ1-6; unclear D gene. CDR1 is SGHNT and CDR2 is YENEEA in the germline V gene. V was shortened by 3 bases and J by 9 bases, with 9 bases between the two germline ends. The CDR3 spans 13 residues. The CDR3 nucleotides read TGTGCCAGCAGCTTTTCCAGAAGTTCACCCCTCCACTTT. Encoded protein: CASSFSRSSPLHF.

This clone was counted a single time. The CDR3 DNA reads TGTGCCAGCAGCTTGGGGCATCGTACAGGGGGCGTTAACTATGGCTACACCTTC. This translates into CASSLGHRTGGVNYGYTF. The rearrangement joins TRBV5-4 to TRBJ1-2; TRBD1 matches at 9 bases. CDR1 and CDR2 from the germline V gene are SGHNT and YYREEE (reference sequence). Trimming at V came to 0 bases and at J to 1 base, leaving 10 bases not matched to a gene. The CDR3 loop spans 18 amino acids.

The rearrangement uses TRBV23-1 and TRBJ2-7, with a possible D match to TRBD2 (6 bases). TRBV23-1 is designated an ORF whose function remains uncertain. The CDR3 consists of 16 residues. With 3 bases removed from V and 1 base from J, the gap between germline ends came to 16 bases. The CDR3 DNA reads as TGCGCCAGCAGTCAGTTCCGGGACTGTAGATCCTACGAGCAGTACTTC. Protein sequence: CASSQFRDCRSYEQYF.

The chain joins TRBV10-3 to TRBJ1-1; D unresolved. V lost 4 bases to trimming and J lost 1 base, with 7 bases between them. This CDR3 spans 13 amino acids. The germline V gene encodes CDR1 ENHRY and CDR2 SYGVKD. The chain's CDR3 is CAISAPGNTEAFF. The CDR3 nucleotides are TGTGCCATCAGTGCCCCAGGGAACACTGAAGCTTTCTTT.

The rearrangement links TRBV7-9 to TRBJ1-2, with D possibly matching TRBD1 (6 bases). This CDR3 is 14 amino acids long. The V end was cut by 1 base, the J end by 4 bases, with 10 bases between. In germline, CDR1 is SEHNR, CDR2 FQNEAQ (reference sequence). The CDR3 loop is CASSLGTGIYGYTF. The DNA for the CDR3 is TGTGCCAGCAGCTTAGGTACAGGGATCTATGGCTACACCTTC.

The rearrangement joins TRBV11-2 to TRBJ1-2, with 10 bases that match TRBD1. Germline lookup yields CDR1 SGHAT and CDR2 FQNNGV. This CDR3 is 15 amino acids long. Trimming removed 0 bases from V and 8 bases from J; junction bases left unmatched: 6. This chain's CDR3 is CASSLDPRTGGGYTF. The DNA of the CDR3 is TGTGCCAGCAGCTTAGATCCCAGGACAGGGGGAGGCTACACCTTC. Based on the CDR3 plus reference TRBV11-2 and TRBJ1-2, the full variable domain is EAGVAQSPRYKIIEKRQSVAFWCNPISGHATLYWYQQILGQGPKLLIQFQNNGVVDDSQLPKDRFSAERLKGVDSTLKIQPAKLEDSAVYLCASSLDPRTGGGYTFGSGTRLTVV.

The gene calls are TRBV30 and TRBJ1-5; 9 bases match TRBD1. Trimming at V came to 0 bases and at J to 1 base, leaving 10 bases not matched to a gene. CDR3 length: 18 amino acids. The germline gives CDR1 GTSNPN, CDR2 SVGIG (reference sequence). DNA for the CDR3: TGTGCCTGGAGTGTAGGGACAGGGAGAGTTTTAAGCAATCAGCCCCAGCATTTT. The encoded protein is CAWSVGTGRVLSNQPQHF. The full variable domain, in which reference TRBV30 and TRBJ1-5 provide the parts outside the CDR3, is SQTIHQWPATLVQPVGSPLSLECTVEGTSNPNLYWYRQAAGRGLQLLFYSVGIGQISSEVPQNLSASRPQDRQFILSSKKLLLSDSGFYLCAWSVGTGRVLSNQPQHFGDGTRLSIL.

This clone was detected once. This chain uses TRBV6-5 with TRBJ2-7; the D gene is possibly TRBD1 (5 bases). Trimming removed 6 bases from V and 4 bases from J, with 16 bases in between. The CDR3 is made up of 14 amino acids. Looked up from germline, CDR1 is MNHEY and CDR2 is SVGAGI. Here the CDR3 reads CASRFIQGRYEQYF. CDR3 sequence (DNA): TGTGCCAGCAGATTCATCCAGGGAAGGTACGAGCAGTACTTC.

This clone occurred once. V usage is TRBV6-1 and J usage is TRBJ2-3, with no clear D. This CDR3 comprises 14 residues. Germline loops: CDR1 MNHNS, CDR2 SASEGT. V was clipped by 6 bases and J by 0 bases, with 10 bases between them. CDR3: CASRAQHSTDTQYF. CDR3 nucleotide sequence: TGTGCCAGCAGAGCACAGCATAGCACAGATACGCAGTATTTT.

Comments on this clone: The sample carries other DNA sequences with the same CDR3. V is TRBV11-2 and J is TRBJ2-5, with D perhaps matching TRBD2 (6 bases). CDR1 SGHAT and CDR2 FQNNGV come from the germline V gene. V lost 5 bases and J 1 base, leaving 11 bases between the germline ends. The CDR3 is 14 amino acids. In DNA, the CDR3 is TGTGCCAGCAGCCCCCCGGGACTCCAAGAGACCCAGTACTTC. Translating gives CASSPPGLQETQYF.

This clone was found a few times. The chain carries TRBV5-6 and TRBJ2-1, with 9 bases lining up with TRBD1. This CDR3 region has 16 residues. After removal of 3 bases from V and 5 bases from J, the junction contained 9 bases not matched to a gene. Germline CDR1 reads SGHDT; CDR2 reads YYEEEE. The DNA for the CDR3 is TGTGCCAGCAGCTGGGGGACAGGGCTGCGGGACAATGAGCAGTTCTTC. Translated: CASSWGTGLRDNEQFF.

The genes are TRBV28 and TRBJ2-7; 8 nucleotides align to TRBD2. The V segment lost 7 bases and the J segment 3 bases; nucleotides outside the gene matches: 5. This CDR3 comprises 13 residues. The germline V gene has CDR1 MDHEN and CDR2 SYDVKM. As DNA, the CDR3 is TGTGCCAGCACCCGGGGGGGAATCTACGAGCAGTACTTC. This translates into CASTRGGIYEQYF.